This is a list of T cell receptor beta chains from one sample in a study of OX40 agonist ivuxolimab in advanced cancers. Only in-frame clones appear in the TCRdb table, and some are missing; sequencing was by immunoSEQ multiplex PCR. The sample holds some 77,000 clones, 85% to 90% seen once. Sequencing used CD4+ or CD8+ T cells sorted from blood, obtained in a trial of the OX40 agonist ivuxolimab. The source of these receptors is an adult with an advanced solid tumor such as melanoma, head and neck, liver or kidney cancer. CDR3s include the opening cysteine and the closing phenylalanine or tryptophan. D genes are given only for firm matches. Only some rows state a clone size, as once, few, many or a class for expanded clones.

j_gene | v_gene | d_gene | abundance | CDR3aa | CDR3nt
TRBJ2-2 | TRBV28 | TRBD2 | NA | CASSPGLATGELFF | TGTGCCAGCAGTCCTGGACTAGCGACCGGGGAGCTGTTTTTT
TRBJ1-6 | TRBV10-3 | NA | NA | CAISGGGLGNSPLHF | TGTGCCATCAGTGGGGGAGGGCTGGGCAATTCACCCCTCCACTTT
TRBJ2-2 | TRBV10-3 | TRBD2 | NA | CACQARRGGDTGELFF | TGTGCCTGTCAGGCACGAAGGGGAGGGGACACCGGGGAGCTGTTTTTT
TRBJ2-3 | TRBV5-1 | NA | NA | CASSLHSQSTDTQYF | TGCGCCAGCAGCCTCCATTCTCAGAGCACAGATACGCAGTATTTT
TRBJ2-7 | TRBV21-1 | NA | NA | CASSLNELAGVWYEQYF | TGTGCCAGCAGCCTTAATGAACTAGCGGGAGTTTGGTACGAGCAGTACTTC
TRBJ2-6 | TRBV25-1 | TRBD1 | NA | CASSGGQGVNGANVLTF | TGTGCCAGCAGTGGGGGACAGGGGGTGAATGGGGCCAACGTCCTGACTTTC
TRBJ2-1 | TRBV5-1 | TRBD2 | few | CASSGTINEQFF | TGCGCCAGCAGTGGGACTATCAATGAGCAGTTCTTC
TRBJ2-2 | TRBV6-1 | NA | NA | CASSEGPRGLPGELFF | TGTGCCAGCAGTGAGGGCCCACGAGGGCTCCCCGGGGAGCTGTTTTTT
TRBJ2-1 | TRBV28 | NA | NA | CASSTGSREQFF | TGTGCCAGCAGTACAGGGTCCCGTGAGCAGTTCTTC
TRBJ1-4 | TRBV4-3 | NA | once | CASSQDRGGGDEKLFF | TGCGCCAGCAGCCAAGATCGAGGAGGGGGTGATGAAAAACTGTTTTTT
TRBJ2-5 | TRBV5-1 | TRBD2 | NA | CASTYGAGGPETQYF | TGCGCCAGCACCTACGGGGCGGGGGGGCCCGAGACCCAGTACTTC
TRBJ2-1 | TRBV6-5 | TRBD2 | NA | CASNSPGGEQFF | TGTGCCAGCAATAGCCCGGGAGGTGAGCAGTTCTTC
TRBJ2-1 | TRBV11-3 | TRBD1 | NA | CASSSGQSSYNEQFF | TGTGCCAGCAGCTCGGGACAGAGCTCCTACAATGAGCAGTTCTTC
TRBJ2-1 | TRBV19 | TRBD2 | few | CASSGTAGVEQFF | TGTGCCAGTAGTGGAACGGCGGGGGTGGAGCAGTTCTTC
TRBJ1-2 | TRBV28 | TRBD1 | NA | CASSFEGRGNYGYTF | TGTGCCAGCAGTTTTGAGGGCAGGGGGAACTATGGCTACACCTTC
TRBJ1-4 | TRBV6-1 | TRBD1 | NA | CASVTGGLVEKLFF | TGTGCCAGCGTTACAGGGGGGCTTGTTGAAAAACTGTTTTTT
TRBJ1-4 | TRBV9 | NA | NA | CASSGGTPNEKLFF | TGTGCCAGCAGCGGAGGGACTCCTAATGAAAAACTGTTTTTT
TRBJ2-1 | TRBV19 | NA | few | CASSIKGRLAAYNEQFF | TGTGCCAGTAGTATTAAGGGGAGGCTAGCCGCTTACAATGAGCAGTTCTTC
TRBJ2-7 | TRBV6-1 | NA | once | CASSELQGRVYEQYF | TGTGCCAGCAGTGAGCTCCAGGGAAGGGTCTACGAGCAGTACTTC
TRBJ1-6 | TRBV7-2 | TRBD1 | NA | CASSLAGQVSSYNSPLHF | TGTGCCAGCAGCTTAGCAGGACAGGTCAGCTCCTATAATTCACCCCTCCACTTT
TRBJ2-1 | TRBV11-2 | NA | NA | CASSLVPGGKQFF | TGTGCCAGCAGCTTAGTTCCCGGGGGAAAGCAGTTCTTC
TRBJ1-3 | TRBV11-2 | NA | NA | CASSIGRSSGNTIYF | TGTGCCAGCAGCATCGGACGGTCCTCTGGAAACACCATATATTTT
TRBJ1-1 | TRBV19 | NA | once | CASSIQGPTEAFF | TGTGCCAGTAGTATACAGGGGCCAACTGAAGCTTTCTTT
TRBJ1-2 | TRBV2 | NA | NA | CASNQAFGRGYTF | TGTGCCAGTAATCAGGCCTTCGGACGGGGCTACACCTTC
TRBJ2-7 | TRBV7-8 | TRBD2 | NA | CASSSKVTGGHYEQYF | TGTGCCAGCAGCTCAAAAGTTACGGGGGGGCACTACGAGCAGTACTTC
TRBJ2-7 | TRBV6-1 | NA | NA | CASHPRRLDFTNF | TGTGCCAGCCACCCTCGGAGACTGGACTTCACGAACTTC
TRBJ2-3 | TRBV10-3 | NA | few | CAIYDKQRGGDTQYF | TGTGCCATTTATGATAAGCAAAGGGGTGGGGATACGCAGTATTTT
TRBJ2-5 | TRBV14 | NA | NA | CASSLYGAGRRETQYF | TGTGCCAGCAGCCTTTACGGGGCAGGGAGGCGAGAGACCCAGTACTTC